A selection of T cell receptor beta chains follows, all from one sample in a study of blood T cell repertoires in COVID-19. Repertoires were generated with immunoSEQ multiplex PCR, while TCRdb's copy carries only in-frame clones and drops some. The data show approximately 290,000 clones, approximately 85% seen once. The source material was peripheral blood. All receptors come from a human donor with COVID-19, enrolled during active disease. The donor label of this sample is uncertain. Each CDR3 is given with its conserved first and last residue. The D gene is left open where the match is weak. Size is omitted from some rows. Given values are once, few, many or a class for expanded clones.

-,TRBJ2-7,once,TRBV5-1,15,CASSPEGSGSYEQYF,TGCGCCAGCAGCCCCGAAGGGAGCGGCTCCTACGAGCAGTACTTC
TRBD2,TRBJ2-1,-,TRBV15,16,CATSRDPLAGNNEQFF,TGTGCCACCAGCAGAGATCCACTAGCGGGAAATAATGAGCAGTTCTTC
-,TRBJ2-3,-,TRBV5-1,16,CASHDKTGQITDTQYF,TGCGCCAGCCACGATAAGACAGGACAGATCACAGATACGCAGTATTTT
-,TRBJ2-2,-,TRBV7-3,14,CASSKGRNTGELFF,TGTGCCAGCAGCAAGGGGCGGAACACCGGGGAGCTGTTTTTT
-,TRBJ1-1,-,TRBV28,13,CASSFPLNTEAFF,TGTGCCAGCAGTTTCCCGTTGAACACTGAAGCTTTCTTT
-,TRBJ1-2,-,TRBV19,11,CASRTVYGYTF,TGTGCCAGCCGGACAGTCTATGGCTACACCTTC
-,TRBJ2-5,-,TRBV2,15,CASSEVRGVGETQYF,TGTGCCAGCAGTGAAGTCAGGGGAGTTGGGGAGACCCAGTACTTC
TRBD1,TRBJ2-5,-,TRBV3-1/TRBV3-2,16,CASSLGQGALGETQYF,TGTGCCAGCAGCCTTGGACAGGGGGCGTTAGGAGAGACCCAGTACTTC
-,TRBJ2-7,-,TRBV5-1,11,CASSFRDEQYF,TGCGCCAGCAGCTTTAGAGACGAGCAGTACTTC
-,TRBJ2-5,-,TRBV5-4,14,CASSPGGGQETQYF,TGTGCCAGCAGCCCGGGGGGCGGGCAAGAGACCCAGTACTTC
-,TRBJ2-5,-,TRBV29-1,15,CSGTIGTFGSETQYF,TGCAGCGGTACAATCGGGACATTTGGATCGGAGACCCAGTACTTC